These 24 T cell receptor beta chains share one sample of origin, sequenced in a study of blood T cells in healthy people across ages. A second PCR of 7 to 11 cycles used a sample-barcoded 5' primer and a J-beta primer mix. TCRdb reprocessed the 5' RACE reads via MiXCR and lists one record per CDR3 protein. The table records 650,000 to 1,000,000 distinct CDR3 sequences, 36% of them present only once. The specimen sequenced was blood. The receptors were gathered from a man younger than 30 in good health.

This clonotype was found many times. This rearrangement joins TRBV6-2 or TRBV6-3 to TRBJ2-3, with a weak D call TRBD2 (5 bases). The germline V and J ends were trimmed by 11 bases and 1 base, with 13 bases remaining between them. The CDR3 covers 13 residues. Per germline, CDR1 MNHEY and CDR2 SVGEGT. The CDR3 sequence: CAGGHDRTDTQYF. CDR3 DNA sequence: TGTGCCGGCGGGCACGACCGCACAGATACGCAGTATTTT.

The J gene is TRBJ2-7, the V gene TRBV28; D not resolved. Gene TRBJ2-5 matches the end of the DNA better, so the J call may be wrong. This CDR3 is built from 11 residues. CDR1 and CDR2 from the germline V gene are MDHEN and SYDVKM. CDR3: CASTSRETQYF. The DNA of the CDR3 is TGTGCCAGCACAAGCCGGGAGACCCAGTACTTC.

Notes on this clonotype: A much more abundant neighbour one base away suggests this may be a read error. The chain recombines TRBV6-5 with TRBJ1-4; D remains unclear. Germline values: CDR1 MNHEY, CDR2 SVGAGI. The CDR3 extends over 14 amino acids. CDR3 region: CVSSPGWANEKLFF. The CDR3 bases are TGTGTCAGCAGCCCCGGGTGGGCTAATGAAAAACTGTTTTTT.

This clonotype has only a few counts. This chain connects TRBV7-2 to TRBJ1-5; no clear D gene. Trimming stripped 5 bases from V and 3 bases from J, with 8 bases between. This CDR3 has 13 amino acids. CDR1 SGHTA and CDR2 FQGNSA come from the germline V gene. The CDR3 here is CASSPFHNQPQHF. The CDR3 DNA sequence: TGTGCCAGCAGCCCCTTCCACAATCAGCCCCAGCATTTT.

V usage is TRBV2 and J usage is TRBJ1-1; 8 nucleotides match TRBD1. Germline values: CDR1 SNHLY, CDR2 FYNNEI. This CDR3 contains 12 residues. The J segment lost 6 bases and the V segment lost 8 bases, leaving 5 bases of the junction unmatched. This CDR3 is CASGPTGAEAFF. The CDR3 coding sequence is TGTGCCAGCGGCCCGACAGGGGCTGAAGCTTTCTTT.

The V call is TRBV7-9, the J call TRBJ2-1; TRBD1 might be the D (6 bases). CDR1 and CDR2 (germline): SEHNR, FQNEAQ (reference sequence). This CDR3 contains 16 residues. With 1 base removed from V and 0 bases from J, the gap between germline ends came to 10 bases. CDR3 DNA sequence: TGTGCCAGCAGCTTAGGTCAGGGGACCTCCTACAATGAGCAGTTCTTC. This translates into CASSLGQGTSYNEQFF.

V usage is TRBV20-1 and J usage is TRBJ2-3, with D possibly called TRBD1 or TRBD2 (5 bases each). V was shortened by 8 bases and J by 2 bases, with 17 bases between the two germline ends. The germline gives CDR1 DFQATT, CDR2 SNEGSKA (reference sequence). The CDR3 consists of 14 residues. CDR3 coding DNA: TGCAGTACAACCGGGACGGAAAACACAGATACGCAGTATTTT. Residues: CSTTGTENTDTQYF.

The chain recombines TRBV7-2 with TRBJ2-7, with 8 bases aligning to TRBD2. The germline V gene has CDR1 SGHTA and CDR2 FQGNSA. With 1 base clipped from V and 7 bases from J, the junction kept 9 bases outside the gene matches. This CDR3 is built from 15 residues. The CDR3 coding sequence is TGTGCCAGCAGCTTAGGAGCGGGGGACCACAATGAGCAGTACTTC. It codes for CASSLGAGDHNEQYF.

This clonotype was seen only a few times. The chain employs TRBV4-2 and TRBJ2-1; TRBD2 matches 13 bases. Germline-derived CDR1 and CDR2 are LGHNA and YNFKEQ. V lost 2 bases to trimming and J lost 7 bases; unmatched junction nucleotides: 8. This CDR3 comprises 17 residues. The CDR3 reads CASSQSFWGLAGNEQFF. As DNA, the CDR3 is TGTGCCAGCAGCCAAAGTTTTTGGGGACTAGCGGGAAATGAGCAGTTCTTC.

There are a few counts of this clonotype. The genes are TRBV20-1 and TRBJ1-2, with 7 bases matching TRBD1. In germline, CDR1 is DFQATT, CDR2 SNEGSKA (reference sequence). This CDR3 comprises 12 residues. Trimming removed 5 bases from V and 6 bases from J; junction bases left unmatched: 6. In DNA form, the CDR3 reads TGCAGTGCTTCTAGGGGGCGGAATGGCTACACCTTC. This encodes CSASRGRNGYTF.

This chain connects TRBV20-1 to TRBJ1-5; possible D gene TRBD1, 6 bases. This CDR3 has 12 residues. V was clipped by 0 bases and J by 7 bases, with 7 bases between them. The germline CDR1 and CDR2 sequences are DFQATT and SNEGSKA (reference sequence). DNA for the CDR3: TGCAGTGCTAGAGAGCAGGGGCAGCCCCAGCATTTT. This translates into CSAREQGQPQHF.

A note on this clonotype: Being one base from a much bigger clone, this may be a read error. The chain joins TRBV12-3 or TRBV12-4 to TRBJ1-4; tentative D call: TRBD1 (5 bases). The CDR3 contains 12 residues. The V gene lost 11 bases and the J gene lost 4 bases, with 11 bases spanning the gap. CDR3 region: CACGQGNEKLFF. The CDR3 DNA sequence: TGTGCCTGCGGGCAGGGTAATGAAAAACTGTTTTTT.

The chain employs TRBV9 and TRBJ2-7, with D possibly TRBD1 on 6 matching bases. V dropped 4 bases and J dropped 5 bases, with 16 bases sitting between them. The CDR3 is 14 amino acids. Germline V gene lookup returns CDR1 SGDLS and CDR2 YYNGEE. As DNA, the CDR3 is TGTGCCAGCAGCCCCCAGGGGCTGGGCAACGAGCAGTACTTC. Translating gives CASSPQGLGNEQYF.

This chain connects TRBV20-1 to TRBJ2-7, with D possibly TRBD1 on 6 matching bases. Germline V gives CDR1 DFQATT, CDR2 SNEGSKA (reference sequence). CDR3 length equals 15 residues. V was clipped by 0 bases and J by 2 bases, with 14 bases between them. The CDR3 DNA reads TGCAGTGCTAGAGATATCACAGGGCTAGCCTACGAGCAGTACTTC. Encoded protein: CSARDITGLAYEQYF.

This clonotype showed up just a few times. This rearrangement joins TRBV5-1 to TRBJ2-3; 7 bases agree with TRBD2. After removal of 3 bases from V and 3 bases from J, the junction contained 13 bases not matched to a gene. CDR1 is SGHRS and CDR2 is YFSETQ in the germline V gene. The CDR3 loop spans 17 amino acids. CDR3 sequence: CASSSPNAGVRTDTQYF. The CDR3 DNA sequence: TGCGCCAGCAGCTCCCCCAACGCGGGGGTAAGAACAGATACGCAGTATTTT.

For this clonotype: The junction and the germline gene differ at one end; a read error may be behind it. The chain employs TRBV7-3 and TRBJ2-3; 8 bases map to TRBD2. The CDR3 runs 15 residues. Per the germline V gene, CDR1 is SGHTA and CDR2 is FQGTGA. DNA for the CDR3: TGTGCCGGCAGGCAGACGGGGGGGGCCTCAGATACGCAGTATTTT. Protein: CAGRQTGGASDTQYF.

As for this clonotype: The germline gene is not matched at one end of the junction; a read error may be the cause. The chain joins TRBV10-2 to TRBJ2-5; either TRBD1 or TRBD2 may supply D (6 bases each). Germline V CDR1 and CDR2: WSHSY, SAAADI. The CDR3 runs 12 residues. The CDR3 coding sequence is TGCGCCAGCAAAGGAGGGGGAGAGACCCGGTACTTC. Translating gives CASKGGGETRYF.

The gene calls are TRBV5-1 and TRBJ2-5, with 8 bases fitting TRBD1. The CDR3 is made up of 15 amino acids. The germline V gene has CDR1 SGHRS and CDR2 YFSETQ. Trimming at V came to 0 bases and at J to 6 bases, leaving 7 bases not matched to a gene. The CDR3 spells CASSLESGGVKTQYF. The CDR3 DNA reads TGCGCCAGCAGCTTGGAATCAGGGGGCGTCAAGACCCAGTACTTC. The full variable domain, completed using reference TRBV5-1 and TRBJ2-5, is KAGVTQTPRYLIKTRGQQVTLSCSPISGHRSVSWYQQTPGQGLQFLFEYFSETQRNKGNFPGRFSGRQFSNSRSEMNVSTLELGDSALYLCASSLESGGVKTQYFGPGTRLLVL.

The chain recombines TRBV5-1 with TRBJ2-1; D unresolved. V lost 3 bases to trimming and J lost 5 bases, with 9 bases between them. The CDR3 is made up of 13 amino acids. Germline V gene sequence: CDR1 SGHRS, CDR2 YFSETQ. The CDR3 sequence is CASSSLQNNEQFF. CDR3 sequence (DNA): TGCGCCAGCAGCTCACTACAAAACAATGAGCAGTTCTTC.

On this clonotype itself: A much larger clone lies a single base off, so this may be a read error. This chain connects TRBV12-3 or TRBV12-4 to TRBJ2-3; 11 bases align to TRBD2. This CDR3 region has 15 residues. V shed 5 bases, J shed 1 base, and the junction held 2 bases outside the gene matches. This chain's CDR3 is CASSRTSGCTDTQYF. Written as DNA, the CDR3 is TGTGCCAGCAGTCGGACTAGCGGGTGCACAGATACGCAGTATTTT.

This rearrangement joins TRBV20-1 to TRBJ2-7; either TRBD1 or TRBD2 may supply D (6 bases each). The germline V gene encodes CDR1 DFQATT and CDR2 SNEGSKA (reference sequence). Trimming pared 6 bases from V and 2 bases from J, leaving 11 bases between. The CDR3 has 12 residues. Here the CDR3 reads CSATGAPYEQYF. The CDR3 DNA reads TGCAGTGCCACGGGGGCCCCCTACGAGCAGTACTTC.

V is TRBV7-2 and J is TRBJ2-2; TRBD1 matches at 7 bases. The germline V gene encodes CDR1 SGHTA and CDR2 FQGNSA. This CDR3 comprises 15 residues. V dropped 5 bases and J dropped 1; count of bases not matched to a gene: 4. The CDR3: CASSEGQKNTGELFF. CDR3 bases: TGTGCCAGCAGCGAGGGACAGAAGAACACCGGGGAGCTGTTTTTT.

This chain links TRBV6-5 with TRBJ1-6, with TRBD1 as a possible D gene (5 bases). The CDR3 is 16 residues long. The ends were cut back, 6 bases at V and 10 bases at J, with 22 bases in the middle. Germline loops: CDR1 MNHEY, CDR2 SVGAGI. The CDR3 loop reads CASSPPGPRKTSPLHF. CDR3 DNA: TGTGCCAGCAGCCCCCCGGGACCACGAAAGACGTCACCCCTCCACTTT.

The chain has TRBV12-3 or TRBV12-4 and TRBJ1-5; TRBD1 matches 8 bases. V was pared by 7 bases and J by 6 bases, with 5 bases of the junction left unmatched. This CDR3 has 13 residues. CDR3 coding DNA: TGTGCCAGCACCCAGGGGGCCGTTCAGCCCCAGCATTTT. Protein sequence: CASTQGAVQPQHF.